One sample yielded the 29 T cell receptor beta chains listed below, sequenced in a study of CD8+CD57+ T cells in acquired aplastic anemia (dated by TCRdb to 2016 to 2019). Sequencing took place on an Illumina HiSeq 2000. Genomic DNA served as template for TCR beta VDJ combination and CDR3 sequence profiling. TCRdb reran the public reads through fastp at Q25 and MiXCR, keeping productive beta chains. Rows merge per CDR3 protein into single entries with the most common DNA and genes. This sample holds around 200,000 distinct CDR3 sequences; 65% were observed only once. The ten top clones hold roughly 61% of the sample. Expansion of CD8+CD57+ cells had been shown by flow cytometry in the patients chosen for sequencing. Material for sequencing was sorted CD4+, CD8+, or CD8+CD57+ T cells (not recorded which) from PBMCs. Receptors were obtained from a human donor with aplastic anemia.

The rearrangement uses TRBV5-4 and TRBJ2-7; 10 bases fit TRBD1. After removal of 3 bases from V and 0 bases from J, the junction contained 3 bases not matched to a gene. The germline CDR1 and CDR2 sequences are SGHNT and YYREEE (reference sequence). The CDR3 loop spans 15 amino acids. The CDR3, as DNA: TGTGCCAGCAGCTGGGACAGGGGATTCTCCTACGAGCAGTACTTC. This gives the protein CASSWDRGFSYEQYF.

Here the CDR3 reads CSARTGTYEQYF. The CDR3 nucleotides are TGCAGTGCCAGGACAGGTACCTACGAGCAGTACTTC. V usage is TRBV20-1 and J usage is TRBJ2-7; 7 nucleotides align to TRBD1. CDR1 and CDR2 from the germline V gene are DFQATT and SNEGSKA (reference sequence). The J segment lost 2 bases and the V segment lost 6 bases, leaving 4 bases of the junction unmatched. The length of the CDR3 is 12 residues.

V and J are TRBV2 and TRBJ1-5; possible D gene TRBD1, 6 bases. The V end was cut by 7 bases, the J end by 2 bases, with 9 bases between. CDR3 length equals 13 residues. Germline CDR1 reads SNHLY; CDR2 reads FYNNEI. The CDR3 region is CASNGQRNQPQHF. The CDR3 DNA is TGTGCCAGCAACGGACAGCGCAATCAGCCCCAGCATTTT.

The chain uses TRBV25-1 and TRBJ2-1; 9 bases agree with TRBD2. Unmatched junction bases numbered 6, after V lost 5 bases and J lost 4 bases. Germline-derived CDR1 and CDR2 are MGHDK and SYGVNS. This CDR3 region has 15 residues. The CDR3 DNA sequence: TGTGCCAGCAGTCTTTCTAGCGGGGTTTACAATGAGCAGTTCTTC. Encoded protein: CASSLSSGVYNEQFF.

This clonotype has ten or more counts. The chain links TRBV9 to TRBJ2-2, with a possible D match to TRBD1 (6 bases). Germline V gives CDR1 SGDLS, CDR2 YYNGEE. The length of the CDR3 is 14 residues. Trimming stripped 4 bases from V and 6 bases from J, with 13 bases between. CDR3 DNA sequence: TGTGCCAGCAGCCCGTGGACAGTGCCCGGGGAGCTGTTTTTT. It yields the protein CASSPWTVPGELFF.

This clonotype was seen ten or more times. V and J are TRBV4-1 and TRBJ1-1; D is unresolved. The CDR3 loop spans 14 amino acids. The V gene lost 1 base and the J gene lost 0 bases, with 6 bases spanning the gap. Germline V gene data show CDR1 as MGHRA and CDR2 as YSYEKL. CDR3 protein: CASSQGQMNTEAFF. The CDR3 DNA is TGCGCCAGCAGCCAAGGGCAGATGAACACTGAAGCTTTCTTT.

This chain uses TRBV7-9 with TRBJ2-6, with D maybe TRBD1 (5 bases). Germline V gene data show CDR1 as SEHNR and CDR2 as FQNEAQ (reference sequence). Trimming removed 5 bases from V and 1 base from J, with 9 bases in between. The CDR3 is 15 residues long. CDR3 residues: CASSPTVSGANVLTF. CDR3 bases: TGTGCCAGCAGCCCGACAGTATCTGGGGCCAACGTCCTGACTTTC.

The genes are TRBV24-1 and TRBJ2-3; the D is unclear. Deletions cut 6 bases from V and 6 bases from J, with 6 bases between. This CDR3 region has 11 residues. Per the germline V gene, CDR1 is KGHDR and CDR2 is SFDVKD. In nucleotides, the CDR3 is TGTGCCACCAGTCAAGGGGATACGCAGTATTTT. This translates into CATSQGDTQYF.

V usage is TRBV7-2 and J usage is TRBJ2-7, with 12 bases that match TRBD1. This CDR3 contains 15 residues. The V gene's germline CDR1 is SGHTA and CDR2 FQGNSA. The trim removed 2 bases at V and 6 bases at J, leaving 5 bases unmatched. For the CDR3, the DNA is TGTGCCAGCAGCTTATGGGGACAGGGGGCCTCCGAGCAGTACTTC. Residues: CASSLWGQGASEQYF.

V usage is TRBV19 and J usage is TRBJ1-2; 8 bases agree with TRBD1. The CDR3 is made up of 12 amino acids. From germline, CDR1 is LNHDA and CDR2 SQIVND (reference sequence). Losses at the gene ends were 10 bases for V and 6 bases for J; bases not matched to a gene: 7. The CDR3 bases are TGTGCCACTCAGACAGGGGTGGATGGCTACACCTTC. Translating gives CATQTGVDGYTF. The complete variable domain, with remaining parts taken from reference TRBV19 and TRBJ1-2, reads DGGITQSPKYLFRKEGQNVTLSCEQNLNHDAMYWYRQDPGQGLRLIYYSQIVNDFQKGDIAEGYSVSREKKESFPLTVTSAQKNPTAFYLCATQTGVDGYTFGSGTRLTVV.

The chain joins TRBV29-1 to TRBJ2-1; D might be TRBD2 (5 bases). Germline V gene data show CDR1 as SQVTM and CDR2 as ANQGSEA. The V gene lost 4 bases and the J gene lost 10 bases, with 11 bases spanning the gap. The CDR3 is 11 amino acids. The CDR3 is CSVVRAREQFF. DNA of the CDR3: TGCAGCGTTGTGAGGGCTCGCGAGCAGTTCTTC.

This clonotype was seen at least ten times. The gene calls are TRBV7-3 and TRBJ2-1; D is unresolved. Trimming stripped 8 bases from V and 7 bases from J, with 15 bases between. This CDR3 has 13 residues. Germline-derived CDR1 and CDR2 are SGHTA and FQGTGA. In DNA, the CDR3 is TGTGCCAGCCCGGATAGGCGCGGTAATGAGCAGTTCTTC. Encoded protein: CASPDRRGNEQFF. The full variable domain, its missing parts supplied by reference TRBV7-3 and TRBJ2-1, is GAGVSQTPSNKVTEKGKYVELRCDPISGHTALYWYRQSLGQGPEFLIYFQGTGAADDSGLPNDRFFAVRPEGSVSTLKIQRTERGDSAVYLCASPDRRGNEQFFGPGTRLTVL.

The DNA of the CDR3 is TGTGCCAGCTTTGGCAGGGGGAGGGCCTCCTACAATGAGCAGTTCTTC. Translated: CASFGRGRASYNEQFF. The chain combines TRBV25-1 with TRBJ2-1; D tentatively fits TRBD1 or TRBD2 (7 bases each). The ends were cut back, 8 bases at V and 0 bases at J, with 17 bases in the middle. Per the germline V gene, CDR1 is MGHDK and CDR2 is SYGVNS. CDR3 length equals 16 residues.

This clonotype was counted ten times or more. The chain combines TRBV29-1 with TRBJ1-2; maybe TRBD1 (5 bases). The CDR3 loop spans 17 amino acids. Germline V gene lookup returns CDR1 SQVTM and CDR2 ANQGSEA. Trimming pared 1 base from V and 0 bases from J, leaving 18 bases between. For the CDR3, the DNA is TGCAGCGTTGAAGGGGGGATTGAGCCGGGCACTAACTATGGCTACACCTTC. Its translation: CSVEGGIEPGTNYGYTF.

This clonotype was picked up a small number of times. The V call is TRBV6-6, the J call TRBJ2-7, with a weak D call TRBD1 (5 bases). With 10 bases removed from V and 6 bases from J, the gap between germline ends came to 13 bases. This CDR3 has 11 residues. Germline CDR1 MNHNY, CDR2 SVGAGI (reference sequence). The CDR3 region has the DNA TGTGCCACCGGGTGGGGCAGCGAGCAGTACTTC. This codes for CATGWGSEQYF.

The rearrangement links TRBV24-1 to TRBJ1-1, with D perhaps TRBD1 (5 bases). V lost 3 bases to trimming and J lost 7 bases, with 14 bases between them. There are 14 residues in the CDR3. Per germline, CDR1 KGHDR and CDR2 SFDVKD. The DNA of the CDR3 is TGTGCCACCAGTGATGCGGGGGGGGAGCATGAAGCTTTCTTT. Protein: CATSDAGGEHEAFF.

This rearrangement joins TRBV15 to TRBJ1-1; D is undetermined. Trimming left V 3 bases short and J 2 bases short, with 1 base between. The CDR3 is 11 amino acids. Germline V gives CDR1 LNHNV, CDR2 YYDKDF (reference sequence). DNA for the CDR3: TGTGCCACCAGCAGTAACACTGAAGCTTTCTTT. Protein product: CATSSNTEAFF.

This clonotype was detected a few times. The gene calls are TRBV5-5 and TRBJ2-5, with TRBD2 matching 7 bases. V lost 4 bases to trimming and J lost 2 bases; unmatched junction nucleotides: 11. The CDR3 has 16 residues. CDR1 and CDR2 from the germline V gene are SGHKS and YYEKEE (reference sequence). The CDR3 nucleotides are TGTGCCAGCAGCCCGCGGGGAGGGCGGCCTCAAGAGACCCAGTACTTC. This sequence encodes CASSPRGGRPQETQYF.

This chain uses TRBV29-1 with TRBJ2-1; 9 bases map to TRBD2. The CDR3 loop spans 15 amino acids. CDR1 SQVTM and CDR2 ANQGSEA come from the germline V gene. V was pared by 3 bases and J by 4 bases, with 7 bases of the junction left unmatched. CDR3 loop: CSVEPGTSLYNEQFF. The DNA for the CDR3 is TGCAGCGTTGAGCCCGGGACTAGCCTATACAATGAGCAGTTCTTC.

This clonotype was seen a single time. The chain recombines TRBV7-2 with TRBJ2-7; 11 positions agree with TRBD2. Trimming removed 5 bases from V and 0 bases from J; junction bases left unmatched: 12. This CDR3 region has 18 residues. Looked up from germline, CDR1 is SGHTA and CDR2 is FQGNSA. In DNA form, the CDR3 reads TGTGCCAGCAGCCCGAGGCTAGCGGGAGGTTATAGCTCCTACGAGCAGTACTTC. Protein sequence: CASSPRLAGGYSSYEQYF. The full variable domain, rest sourced from reference TRBV7-2 and TRBJ2-7, is GAGVSQSPSNKVTEKGKDVELRCDPISGHTALYWYRQSLGQGLEFLIYFQGNSAPDKSGLPSDRFSAERTGGSVSTLTIQRTQQEDSAVYLCASSPRLAGGYSSYEQYFGPGTRLTVT.

J is TRBJ1-6 and V is TRBV2; D is unclear. This CDR3 is 15 amino acids long. CDR1 SNHLY and CDR2 FYNNEI come from the germline V gene. The V end lost 3 bases, the J end lost 5 bases, and 11 bases lay between the germline ends. CDR3 residues: CASSETRPDNSPLHF. For the CDR3, the DNA is TGTGCCAGCAGTGAGACACGCCCGGATAATTCACCCCTCCACTTT.

This clonotype was seen a few times. The rearrangement uses TRBV7-3 and TRBJ2-7; D is possibly TRBD1 or TRBD2 (5 bases each). Germline V gene data show CDR1 as SGHTA and CDR2 as FQGTGA. The germline V and J ends were trimmed by 2 bases and 0 bases, with 11 bases remaining between them. CDR3 length: 15 residues. CDR3 bases: TGTGCCAGCAGCTTAGGGACGGCGAGCTCCTACGAGCAGTACTTC. Its translation is CASSLGTASSYEQYF.

The chain is built from TRBV11-1 and TRBJ2-1; unclear D gene. Germline V lookup: CDR1 SGHAT, CDR2 FQDESV (reference sequence). Trimming cost V 4 bases and J 7 bases, with 11 bases left between them. The CDR3 contains 13 residues. The CDR3 is CASSYRAWNEQFF. CDR3 sequence (DNA): TGTGCCAGCAGCTACCGGGCCTGGAATGAGCAGTTCTTC.

The rearrangement uses TRBV5-1 and TRBJ2-3; D possibly uses TRBD1 or TRBD2 (5 bases each). The CDR3 contains 15 residues. The V and J ends lost 4 bases and 0 bases respectively, with 12 bases between them. Germline CDR1 and CDR2: SGHRS and YFSETQ. The CDR3 sequence is CASSDIGGSTDTQYF. The CDR3 nucleotides are TGCGCCAGCAGCGATATTGGGGGTAGCACAGATACGCAGTATTTT.

The chain combines TRBV7-9 with TRBJ2-7, with D unclear. The CDR3 runs 12 residues. Trimming took off 5 bases at V and 6 bases at J, with 11 bases between the two ends. Germline lookup yields CDR1 SEHNR and CDR2 FQNEAQ (reference sequence). The CDR3 here is CASSPALLEQYF. The DNA of the CDR3 is TGTGCCAGCAGCCCCGCCCTACTCGAGCAGTACTTC.

The gene calls are TRBV19 and TRBJ1-2; D uncertain. Germline CDR1 is LNHDA and CDR2 is SQIVND (reference sequence). Trimming removed 0 bases at V and 8 bases at J, with 13 bases between. This CDR3 spans 14 amino acids. CDR3 loop: CASSIDAGNSGYTF. CDR3 coding DNA: TGTGCCAGTAGTATAGATGCCGGGAACTCAGGCTACACCTTC. Together with reference TRBV19 and TRBJ1-2, the CDR3 gives the full variable domain: DGGITQSPKYLFRKEGQNVTLSCEQNLNHDAMYWYRQDPGQGLRLIYYSQIVNDFQKGDIAEGYSVSREKKESFPLTVTSAQKNPTAFYLCASSIDAGNSGYTFGSGTRLTVV.

Comment on this clonotype: A junction boundary mismatches the germline segment, possibly from a read error. This chain connects TRBV15 to TRBJ2-1; D possibly corresponds to TRBD2 (6 bases). The CDR3 totals 15 residues. Germline loops: CDR1 LNHNV, CDR2 YYDKDF (reference sequence). The CDR3 DNA reads as TGTGCCACCAGCAGCCCCCGTGGGGGGTACAGTGAGCAGTTCTTC. This gives the protein CATSSPRGGYSEQFF.

The V call is TRBV20-1, the J call TRBJ2-3, with D tentatively TRBD2 (5 bases). Per the germline V gene, CDR1 is DFQATT and CDR2 is SNEGSKA (reference sequence). The length of the CDR3 is 17 residues. V lost 1 base to trimming and J lost 3 bases, with 20 bases between them. CDR3 amino acids: CSARGGILAVTTDTQYF. CDR3 bases: TGCAGTGCTAGAGGTGGGATTCTAGCAGTTACTACAGATACGCAGTATTTT.

V usage is TRBV6-5 and J usage is TRBJ1-2, with 7 bases aligning to TRBD1. V lost 4 bases to trimming and J lost 7 bases; unmatched junction nucleotides: 6. Germline CDR1 MNHEY, CDR2 SVGAGI. The CDR3 has 13 residues. CDR3 residues: CASSLDRDGGYTF. The CDR3, as DNA: TGTGCCAGCAGTTTAGACAGGGACGGTGGCTACACCTTC.